A single sample gave rise to the 18 T cell receptor beta chains below, sequenced in a study of blood T cell repertoires in COVID-19. Profiled with immunoSEQ multiplex PCR; TCRdb holds only in-frame clones, not every one. This sample has approximately 480,000 clones, with approximately 92% found just once. Sequencing input: peripheral blood. The receptors derive from a man between 18 and 29 years old with COVID-19, enrolled during active disease.

This rearrangement joins TRBV24-1 to TRBJ1-5; D may be TRBD1 (5 bases). CDR1 is KGHDR and CDR2 is SFDVKD in the germline V gene. V lost 4 bases and J 6 bases, leaving 12 bases between the germline ends. This CDR3 has 14 residues. CDR3 DNA: TGTGCCACCAGTGAGGGGGGGGGACGTCAGCCCCAGCATTTT. Translating it yields CATSEGGGRQPQHF.

V and J are TRBV7-9 and TRBJ2-2; D call uncertain. The CDR3 runs 14 residues. Germline V lookup: CDR1 SEHNR, CDR2 FQNEAQ (reference sequence). The V gene lost 0 bases and the J gene lost 1 base, with 3 bases spanning the gap. CDR3 DNA: TGTGCCAGCAGCTTAGCACTGAACACCGGGGAGCTGTTTTTT. It translates to CASSLALNTGELFF.

The rearrangement uses TRBV5-4 and TRBJ2-7; tentatively, D is TRBD1 (6 bases). The length of the CDR3 is 12 residues. CDR1 and CDR2 (germline): SGHNT, YYREEE (reference sequence). The V end was cut by 3 bases, the J end by 3 bases, with 7 bases between. This CDR3 is CASSSDSYEQYF. Here the CDR3 DNA reads TGTGCCAGCAGCTCGGACAGCTACGAGCAGTACTTC. Full variable domain (outside the CDR3, taken from reference TRBV5-4 and TRBJ2-7): ETGVTQSPTHLIKTRGQQVTLRCSSQSGHNTVSWYQQALGQGPQFIFQYYREEENGRGNFPPRFSGLQFPNYSSELNVNALELDDSALYLCASSSDSYEQYFGPGTRLTVT.

The gene calls are TRBV7-9 and TRBJ1-3, with 10 bases that match TRBD1. V shed 3 bases, J shed 0 bases, and the junction held 2 bases outside the gene matches. This CDR3 spans 16 amino acids. The germline gives CDR1 SEHNR, CDR2 FQNEAQ (reference sequence). The CDR3 reads CASSFRDRGSGNTIYF. CDR3 coding DNA: TGTGCCAGCAGCTTCCGGGACAGGGGCTCTGGAAACACCATATATTTT.

This chain uses TRBV27 with TRBJ2-5; TRBD2 matches 15 bases. Losses at the gene ends were 2 bases for V and 5 bases for J; bases not matched to a gene: 6. This CDR3 is built from 17 residues. Per the germline V gene, CDR1 is MNHEY and CDR2 is SMNVEV (reference sequence). The CDR3: CASSLRGLAGGWETQYF. The DNA of the CDR3 is TGTGCCAGCAGTTTACGGGGACTAGCGGGGGGTTGGGAGACCCAGTACTTC.

CDR3 bases: TGTGCCAGCAGCGTAAATAACAGGGGGTTTGGCTACACCTTC. Translation gives CASSVNNRGFGYTF. This sequence joins TRBV9 and TRBJ1-2; 8 nucleotides align to TRBD1. CDR1 and CDR2 from the germline V gene are SGDLS and YYNGEE. CDR3 size: 14 residues. The junction had 6 bases not matched to a gene; V was cut back by 1 base and J by 7 bases.

This clone has more than one count but fewer than ten. V usage is TRBV5-5 and J usage is TRBJ2-3; no firm D call. The CDR3 spans 13 residues. In germline, CDR1 is SGHKS, CDR2 YYEKEE (reference sequence). The germline V and J ends were trimmed by 2 bases and 3 bases, with 7 bases remaining between them. The CDR3 loop is CASSFRGTDTQYF. Written as DNA, the CDR3 is TGTGCCAGCAGCTTTCGAGGAACAGATACGCAGTATTTT. Complete variable domain (other parts from reference TRBV5-5 and TRBJ2-3): DAGVTQSPTHLIKTRGQQVTLRCSPISGHKSVSWYQQVLGQGPQFIFQYYEKEERGRGNFPDRFSARQFPNYSSELNVNALLLGDSALYLCASSFRGTDTQYFGPGTRLTVL.

V usage is TRBV4-1 and J usage is TRBJ1-2, with 7 bases aligning to TRBD1. J lost 3 bases, V lost 4 bases, and 5 bases had no gene match. CDR1 and CDR2 (germline): MGHRA, YSYEKL. This CDR3 contains 14 residues. The CDR3 sequence is CASSPTGQDYGYTF. CDR3 DNA: TGCGCCAGCAGCCCGACAGGACAGGACTATGGCTACACCTTC.

This clone was picked up one time. The chain carries TRBV24-1 and TRBJ1-1, with D maybe TRBD1 (5 bases). The CDR3 covers 13 residues. V lost 12 bases and J lost 0, with 13 bases in between. The V gene's germline CDR1 is KGHDR and CDR2 SFDVKD. CDR3 protein: CAVQRQLNTEAFF. The CDR3 DNA sequence: TGTGCCGTACAACGACAGCTGAACACTGAAGCTTTCTTT.

This clone showed up just once. V is TRBV2 and J is TRBJ2-2; the D is unclear. The V end lost 5 bases, the J end lost 0 bases, and 13 bases lay between the germline ends. The CDR3 extends over 16 amino acids. Germline loops: CDR1 SNHLY, CDR2 FYNNEI. Here the CDR3 DNA reads TGTGCCAGCAGTACTCGGGTAGTCACGAACACCGGGGAGCTGTTTTTT. Translated: CASSTRVVTNTGELFF.

A single count supports this clone. The chain is built from TRBV23-1 and TRBJ1-5, with 7 positions matching TRBD1. TRBV23-1 is classed as an ORF, of uncertain function. V lost 4 bases to trimming and J lost 0 bases; unmatched junction nucleotides: 9. The CDR3 loop spans 17 amino acids. The CDR3 sequence: CASSRTGEIYSNQPQHF. Written as DNA, the CDR3 is TGCGCCAGCAGTCGAACAGGGGAAATATATAGCAATCAGCCCCAGCATTTT.

The chain couples TRBV25-1 to TRBJ2-7, with 9 nucleotides matching TRBD1. The germline gives CDR1 MGHDK, CDR2 SYGVNS. The CDR3 length is 15 residues. After removal of 3 bases from V and 3 bases from J, the junction contained 6 bases not matched to a gene. The CDR3 here is CASSDPGTGLYEQYF. The CDR3 region has the DNA TGTGCCAGCAGTGATCCCGGGACAGGGCTCTACGAGCAGTACTTC.

The chain joins TRBV27 to TRBJ2-2, with D perhaps matching TRBD1 (6 bases). CDR3 size: 17 residues. The ends were cut back, 0 bases at V and 0 bases at J, with 11 bases in the middle. CDR1 MNHEY and CDR2 SMNVEV come from the germline V gene (reference sequence). CDR3 amino acids: CASSLSEWTANTGELFF. The CDR3 nucleotides read TGTGCCAGCAGTTTATCTGAGTGGACAGCGAACACCGGGGAGCTGTTTTTT.

The chain combines TRBV28 with TRBJ2-7; a possible D gene is TRBD2 (7 bases). Trimming shortened V by 6 bases and J by 6 bases, and 27 bases separated the two germline ends. Per the germline V gene, CDR1 is MDHEN and CDR2 is SYDVKM. CDR3 length equals 17 residues. The CDR3 DNA follows: TGTGCCAGCAGGTCGGGACAATCGGCGGGAGACCTCGGCGAGCAGTACTTC. It is translated as CASRSGQSAGDLGEQYF.

This clone has more than one count but fewer than ten. The chain has TRBV5-1 and TRBJ2-3, with D unresolved. Looked up from germline, CDR1 is SGHRS and CDR2 is YFSETQ. V was trimmed by 1 base and J by 4 bases, leaving 10 bases between them. The CDR3 has 14 amino acids. CDR3 DNA sequence: TGCGCCAGCAGCTTGTTTCGGTCCCCAGATACGCAGTATTTT. Translation gives CASSLFRSPDTQYF.

This chain uses TRBV2 with TRBJ2-5, with TRBD1 identical over 8 bases. Unmatched junction bases numbered 8, after V lost 6 bases and J lost 2 bases. Germline-derived CDR1 and CDR2 are SNHLY and FYNNEI. The CDR3 has 15 amino acids. In DNA, the CDR3 is TGTGCCAGCAGAGCACAGGGGGGTGGGCAAGAGACCCAGTACTTC. The encoded protein is CASRAQGGGQETQYF.

The J gene is TRBJ1-1, the V gene TRBV6-5; possible D gene TRBD1, 5 bases. V was cut by 7 bases and J by 0 bases, with 15 bases left in between. Germline V CDR1 and CDR2: MNHEY, SVGAGI. This CDR3 comprises 15 residues. This chain's CDR3 is CASTKGWPMNTEAFF. For the CDR3, the DNA is TGTGCCAGCACCAAGGGGTGGCCCATGAACACTGAAGCTTTCTTT.

The rearrangement joins TRBV30 to TRBJ1-6; no definite D call. The CDR3 consists of 13 residues. With 0 bases removed from V and 7 bases from J, the gap between germline ends came to 7 bases. Germline V gives CDR1 GTSNPN, CDR2 SVGIG (reference sequence). The CDR3 reads CAWSVDLNSPLHF. In nucleotides, the CDR3 is TGTGCCTGGAGTGTTGACTTAAATTCACCCCTCCACTTT.